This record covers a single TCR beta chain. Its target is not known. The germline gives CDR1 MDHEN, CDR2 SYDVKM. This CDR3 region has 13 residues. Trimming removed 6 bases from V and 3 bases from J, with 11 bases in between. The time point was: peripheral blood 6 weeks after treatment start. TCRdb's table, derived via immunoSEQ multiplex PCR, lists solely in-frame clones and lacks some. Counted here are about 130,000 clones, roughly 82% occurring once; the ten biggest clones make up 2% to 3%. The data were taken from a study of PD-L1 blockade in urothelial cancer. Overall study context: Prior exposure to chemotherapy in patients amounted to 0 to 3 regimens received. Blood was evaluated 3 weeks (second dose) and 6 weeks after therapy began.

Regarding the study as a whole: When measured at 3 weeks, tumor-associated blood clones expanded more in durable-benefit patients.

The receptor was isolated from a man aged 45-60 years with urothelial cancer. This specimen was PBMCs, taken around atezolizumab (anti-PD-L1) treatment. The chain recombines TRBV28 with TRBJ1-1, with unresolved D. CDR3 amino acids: CASRMAQDTEAFF. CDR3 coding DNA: TGTGCCAGCAGAATGGCCCAGGACACTGAAGCTTTCTTT.